This T cell receptor (beta chain) appears in the sequencing data of a study of glioma-infiltrating T cells after dendritic cell vaccination. Overall study findings and caveats: Higher TCR clonality did not directly relate to longer survival.

About this clone: What it recognizes is unknown.

Here immunoSEQ multiplex PCR was the method, and the copy in TCRdb shows in-frame clones only, minus some. Here the sample spans under 100,000 clones, 75% to 85% being singletons. The CDR3 is 18 amino acids. V lost 2 bases to trimming and J lost 6 bases; unmatched junction nucleotides: 12. Germline V lookup: CDR1 MDHEN, CDR2 SYDVKM. The TCR was taken from a human donor with glioblastoma. J is TRBJ2-3 and V is TRBV28; 12 bases agree with TRBD1. Sequencing used blood, obtained before dendritic cell vaccination. CDR3 DNA sequence: TGTGCCAGCAGTTTAGTTCTAAGGGGGACAGGGGGCGCGGATACGCAGTATTTT. Translated, it gives CASSLVLRGTGGADTQYF.